The 20 T cell receptor beta chains below were found in one sample sequenced in a study of blood T cell repertoires in COVID-19. Data came from immunoSEQ multiplex PCR; TCRdb stores just in-frame clones and leaves some out. The sample records tens of thousands of clones, 79% being singletons. Sequences were obtained from peripheral blood. Receptor source: a human donor in a cohort sampled during active COVID-19.

This chain joins TRBV24-1 and TRBJ2-7; perhaps TRBD1 as D (6 bases). Germline V CDR1 and CDR2: KGHDR, SFDVKD. V was pared by 5 bases and J by 2 bases, with 12 bases between. This CDR3 region has 14 residues. The CDR3 DNA is TGTGCCACCAGTGGGTTGGACAGACCCTACGAGCAGTACTTC. Amino acid sequence: CATSGLDRPYEQYF.

J is TRBJ2-2 and V is TRBV28; 8 bases agree with TRBD1. Germline CDR1 reads MDHEN; CDR2 reads SYDVKM. CDR3 length: 16 amino acids. Germline trimming cut 5 bases from V and 3 bases from J; bases unmatched to any gene: 8. For the CDR3, the DNA is TGTGCCAGCAGTGCCCCGGGACAGGATTACACCGGGGAGCTGTTTTTT. Residues: CASSAPGQDYTGELFF.

The chain employs TRBV6-2 or TRBV6-3 and TRBJ2-1, with TRBD2 identical over 8 bases. The ends lost 5 bases at V and 1 base at J; junction bases unmatched: 10. The CDR3 loop spans 17 amino acids. The germline CDR1 and CDR2 sequences are MNHEY and SVGEGT. In nucleotides, the CDR3 is TGTGCCAGCAGTCTACTAGCGGACGACGGTTCCTACAATGAGCAGTTCTTC. Residues: CASSLLADDGSYNEQFF.

The count of this clone is one. The chain links TRBV5-1 to TRBJ2-1; TRBD2 matches 13 bases. The CDR3 consists of 15 residues. Looked up from germline, CDR1 is SGHRS and CDR2 is YFSETQ. The V and J ends lost 5 bases and 7 bases, in that order; junction bases with no gene match: 6. As DNA, the CDR3 is TGCGCCAGCAGGCCGGGACTAGCGGGATGGAATGAGCAGTTCTTC. Residues: CASRPGLAGWNEQFF.

The chain uses TRBV3-1 (or the pseudogene TRBV3-2) and TRBJ2-7; D may be TRBD2 (7 bases). Germline values: CDR1 LGHDT, CDR2 YNNKEL (reference sequence). Trimming took off 6 bases at V and 1 base at J, with 16 bases between the two ends. The CDR3 is 15 amino acids. The CDR3, as DNA: TGTGCCAGCAGAGGGGGGAGGGGCCCATCCTACGAGCAGTACTTC. Its translation is CASRGGRGPSYEQYF.

There are a few counts of this clone. This chain connects TRBV4-2 to TRBJ1-5; the D gene is possibly TRBD1 (6 bases). Germline CDR1 reads LGHNA; CDR2 reads YNFKEQ. Trimming stripped 6 bases from V and 9 bases from J, with 21 bases between. The CDR3 has 15 residues. CDR3 nucleotides: TGTGCCAGCAGTCAATCCGACAGGTCGATAGCGCCCCAGCATTTT. Amino acid sequence: CASSQSDRSIAPQHF.

The chain has TRBV5-1 and TRBJ2-5; D not certain. The CDR3 spans 11 residues. CDR1 is SGHRS, CDR2 YFSETQ, per germline. V lost 4 bases to trimming and J lost 7 bases, with 8 bases between them. CDR3 amino acids: CASSPGSTQYF. The CDR3, as DNA: TGCGCCAGCAGCCCCGGTTCGACCCAGTACTTC.

The chain joins TRBV13 to TRBJ1-2; tentatively, D is TRBD1 (5 bases). Germline CDR1 PRHDT, CDR2 FYEKMQ (reference sequence). The CDR3 loop spans 13 amino acids. V was shortened by 1 base and J by 8 bases, with 11 bases between the two germline ends. Here the CDR3 DNA reads TGTGCCAGCAGCTTAGTTCGGGGGAACGGCTACACCTTC. This sequence encodes CASSLVRGNGYTF.

This chain links TRBV2 with TRBJ2-5, with 10 bases identical to TRBD2. CDR1 and CDR2 from the germline V gene are SNHLY and FYNNEI. With 4 bases clipped from V and 4 bases from J, the junction kept 12 bases outside the gene matches. This CDR3 comprises 17 residues. CDR3 loop: CASSGRASGSGRETQYF. In DNA, the CDR3 is TGTGCCAGCAGTGGGCGGGCTAGCGGGAGCGGCAGAGAGACCCAGTACTTC. Complete variable domain (other parts from reference TRBV2 and TRBJ2-5): EPEVTQTPSHQVTQMGQEVILRCVPISNHLYFYWYRQILGQKVEFLVSFYNNEISEKSEIFDDQFSVERPDGSNFTLKIRSTKLEDSAMYFCASSGRASGSGRETQYFGPGTRLLVL.

The sample holds a few counts of this clone. The rearrangement joins TRBV28 to TRBJ2-7; the D gene is possibly TRBD1 (6 bases). CDR3 size: 14 residues. In germline, CDR1 is MDHEN, CDR2 SYDVKM. Trimming took off 1 base at V and 5 bases at J, with 12 bases between the two ends. This CDR3 is CASSLFGQYDEQYF. In DNA, the CDR3 is TGTGCCAGCAGTTTATTTGGACAGTACGACGAGCAGTACTTC.

This clone was found a few times. The chain links TRBV6-2 or TRBV6-3 to TRBJ1-2; 9 bases are shared with TRBD1. Trimming removed 6 bases from V and 8 bases from J; junction bases left unmatched: 10. The CDR3 runs 14 residues. Per germline, CDR1 MNHEY and CDR2 SVGEGT. The CDR3 DNA reads as TGTGCCAGCAGCTCTACCCCCGGGACAGGGGGCTACACCTTC. This translates into CASSSTPGTGGYTF.

This clone was seen a few times. The rearrangement links TRBV4-1 to TRBJ1-2, with no clear D. Germline CDR1 reads MGHRA; CDR2 reads YSYEKL. V was trimmed by 1 base and J by 5 bases, leaving 5 bases between them. The CDR3 sequence is 12 residues long. CDR3 loop: CASSQAGYGYTF. The DNA of the CDR3 is TGCGCCAGCAGCCAAGCGGGTTATGGCTACACCTTC.

This clone has a single count. In DNA, the CDR3 is TGCAGCGTTGAAAGTGGGAGCGGGGCCTACGAGCAGTACTTC. Translation gives CSVESGSGAYEQYF. The rearrangement uses TRBV29-1 and TRBJ2-7; 7 bases are shared with TRBD2. CDR3 size: 14 residues. The J segment lost 2 bases and the V segment lost 2 bases, leaving 6 bases of the junction unmatched. Germline CDR1 reads SQVTM; CDR2 reads ANQGSEA.

This clone was observed a handful of times. The V gene is TRBV12-3 or TRBV12-4, the J gene TRBJ2-1; TRBD1 agrees at 7 bases. The ends lost 6 bases at V and 8 bases at J; junction bases unmatched: 7. The CDR3 extends over 13 amino acids. This CDR3 is CASSRTGADEQFF. The CDR3 DNA sequence: TGTGCCAGCAGCAGGACAGGAGCGGATGAGCAGTTCTTC.

This sequence joins TRBV18 and TRBJ1-4, with 8 positions matching TRBD1. The CDR3 has 14 residues. V shed 3 bases, J shed 4 bases, and the junction held 1 base outside the gene matches. The germline V gene encodes CDR1 KGHSH and CDR2 LQKENI. CDR3 loop: CASSPTGGNEKLFF. The DNA of the CDR3 is TGTGCCAGCTCACCCACAGGGGGTAATGAAAAACTGTTTTTT.

The chain joins TRBV10-2 to TRBJ2-5; weak D call: TRBD2 (6 bases). V was clipped by 10 bases and J by 5 bases, with 17 bases between them. Germline lookup yields CDR1 WSHSY and CDR2 SAAADI. The CDR3 extends over 13 amino acids. CDR3 DNA sequence: TGCGCCACCGGGGCGGGATTATATGAGACCCAGTACTTC. As protein: CATGAGLYETQYF.

The chain couples TRBV5-5 to TRBJ1-6; a possible D gene is TRBD1 (6 bases). The CDR3 has 14 amino acids. Trimming removed 5 bases from V and 4 bases from J, with 10 bases in between. Germline assignment: CDR1 SGHKS and CDR2 YYEKEE (reference sequence). The CDR3 reads CASREGGYNSPLHF. The CDR3 DNA is TGTGCCAGCAGAGAAGGGGGTTATAATTCACCCCTCCACTTT.

The CDR3 coding sequence is TGCGCCAGCAGCCAAGATAAATGGACTAGCGGCTCCTACGAGCAGTACTTC. Translated, it gives CASSQDKWTSGSYEQYF. This chain joins TRBV4-1 and TRBJ2-7, with 10 bases lining up with TRBD2. The CDR3 has 17 residues. V lost 0 bases and J lost 0; bases outside the gene matches: 5. The V gene's germline CDR1 is MGHRA and CDR2 YSYEKL.

The V call is TRBV3-1 (or the pseudogene TRBV3-2), the J call TRBJ2-1; a weak D match, TRBD2 (6 bases). The CDR3 loop spans 14 amino acids. Germline V lookup: CDR1 LGHDT, CDR2 YNNKEL (reference sequence). The ends were cut back, 4 bases at V and 4 bases at J, with 11 bases in the middle. CDR3 in amino acids: CASSPVADYNEQFF. CDR3 nucleotide sequence: TGTGCCAGCAGCCCGGTAGCGGATTACAATGAGCAGTTCTTC.

This sequence joins TRBV12-3 or TRBV12-4 and TRBJ1-2; tentatively, D is TRBD1 (5 bases). The CDR3 sequence is 13 residues long. Trimming took 1 base from V and 5 from J, leaving 8 bases between them. The chain's CDR3 is CASSLVAGYGYTF. The CDR3 bases are TGTGCCAGCAGTTTAGTGGCAGGGTATGGCTACACCTTC.